This TCR beta chain was sequenced during a study of blood T cell repertoires in COVID-19. Sequenced by immunoSEQ multiplex PCR; TCRdb stores in-frame clones only, minus some. The table records about 140,000 clones, 75% to 85% of them present only once. This clonotype was sampled from a woman aged 80 or over with active or convalescent COVID-19. Sequencing was performed on peripheral blood.

In nucleotides, the CDR3 is TGTGCCAGCAGCCCCCGGACAGGCGGCTACGAGCAGTACTTC. This translates into CASSPRTGGYEQYF. The rearrangement uses TRBV5-8 and TRBJ2-7, with 7 bases fitting TRBD1. J gave up 3 bases and V 4 bases, and 7 bases lay outside the gene matches. Per germline, CDR1 SGHTS and CDR2 YDEGEE. The CDR3 runs to 14 residues.